The 13 T cell receptor beta chains below come from one sample, sequenced in a study of blood T cell repertoires in COVID-19. Produced via immunoSEQ multiplex PCR; TCRdb's table is partial and in-frame only. The sample lists some 110,000 clones, about 84% occurring once. The sequencing input was peripheral blood. These receptors originate from a human donor in a cohort sampled during active COVID-19.

This chain connects TRBV6-2 or TRBV6-3 to TRBJ2-3; 9 nucleotides agree with TRBD1. This CDR3 region has 18 residues. In germline, CDR1 is MNHEY, CDR2 SVGEGT. The V gene end was trimmed by 0 bases and the J gene end by 3 bases; junction bases not matched to a gene: 10. The CDR3 bases are TGTGCCAGCAGTTACTCTCGACAGGGGGATGGTCGGACAGATACGCAGTATTTT. Amino acid sequence: CASSYSRQGDGRTDTQYF.

This clone was picked up one time. V is TRBV18 and J is TRBJ2-5; possibly TRBD2 for D (6 bases). Deletions cut 0 bases from V and 1 base from J, with 9 bases between. The CDR3 consists of 15 residues. Germline CDR1 KGHSH, CDR2 LQKENI. The CDR3 is CASSPPGGGQETQYF. The CDR3, as DNA: TGTGCCAGCTCACCACCCGGGGGAGGCCAAGAGACCCAGTACTTC.

The genes are TRBV9 and TRBJ1-1; 10 bases map to TRBD1. V trimming: 5 bases; J trimming: 4 bases; junction bases outside the gene matches: 8. This CDR3 has 15 residues. Germline CDR1 and CDR2: SGDLS and YYNGEE. The chain's CDR3 is CASSRRTGGATEAFF. In DNA, the CDR3 is TGTGCCAGCAGTCGGAGGACAGGGGGAGCCACTGAAGCTTTCTTT.

About this clone: The sample holds other DNA sequences that translate to the same CDR3. CDR3 DNA: TGCGCCAGCAGCTCCCAGGGTCACGAGACCCAGTACTTC. Translating it yields CASSSQGHETQYF. This chain connects TRBV5-1 to TRBJ2-5, with D perhaps TRBD1 (5 bases). CDR3 length equals 13 residues. V shed 3 bases and J shed 5 bases, with 11 bases lying between them. CDR1 is SGHRS and CDR2 is YFSETQ in the germline V gene.

This chain links TRBV18 with TRBJ2-2; 10 bases align to TRBD1. Germline CDR1 reads KGHSH; CDR2 reads LQKENI. V gave up 0 bases and J gave up 6 bases; unmatched junction bases: 1. There are 15 residues in the CDR3. The DNA of the CDR3 is TGTGCCAGCTCACCACCGGGACAGGGGTCCGGGGAGCTGTTTTTT. Amino acids: CASSPPGQGSGELFF. The full variable domain, rest sourced from reference TRBV18 and TRBJ2-2, is NAGVMQNPRHLVRRRGQEARLRCSPMKGHSHVYWYRQLPEEGLKFMVYLQKENIIDESGMPKERFSAEFPKEGPSILRIQQVVRGDSAAYFCASSPPGQGSGELFFGEGSRLTVL.

This chain uses TRBV14 with TRBJ2-7, with TRBD2 identical over 11 bases. The CDR3 has 15 amino acids. The germline V gene encodes CDR1 SGHDN and CDR2 FVKESK. The J segment lost 6 bases and the V segment lost 4 bases, leaving 8 bases of the junction unmatched. The CDR3 nucleotides are TGTGCCAGCAGCCCGACTAGCGGGATAGGTGGCGAGCAGTACTTC. Its protein is CASSPTSGIGGEQYF.

This chain joins TRBV7-9 and TRBJ2-1; the D gene is possibly TRBD2 (5 bases). Looked up from germline, CDR1 is SEHNR and CDR2 is FQNEAQ (reference sequence). The CDR3 runs 12 residues. The V end was cut by 5 bases, the J end by 5 bases, with 7 bases between. The CDR3 sequence: CASSGSDNEQFF. CDR3 sequence (DNA): TGTGCCAGCAGCGGGAGCGACAATGAGCAGTTCTTC.

This clone was picked up one time. This sequence joins TRBV18 and TRBJ2-1, with TRBD1 as a possible D gene (6 bases). Looked up from germline, CDR1 is KGHSH and CDR2 is LQKENI. This CDR3 contains 16 residues. Trimming took 6 bases from V and 8 from J, leaving 23 bases between them. CDR3 coding DNA: TGTGCCAGCTCTCCCCGTTTGCAGGGGAGTAGCGATGAGCAGTTCTTC. Protein product: CASSPRLQGSSDEQFF.

Here the CDR3 reads CASSSRGTGGLHGYTF. The CDR3 bases are TGTGCCAGTAGTAGCCGCGGGACAGGAGGTTTACATGGCTACACCTTC. This chain uses TRBV19 with TRBJ1-2, with 8 bases fitting TRBD1. Germline trimming cut 4 bases from V and 6 bases from J; bases unmatched to any gene: 13. Germline CDR1 is LNHDA and CDR2 is SQIVND (reference sequence). The CDR3 loop spans 16 amino acids. Using reference TRBV19 and TRBJ1-2 for the parts outside the CDR3, the full variable domain is DGGITQSPKYLFRKEGQNVTLSCEQNLNHDAMYWYRQDPGQGLRLIYYSQIVNDFQKGDIAEGYSVSREKKESFPLTVTSAQKNPTAFYLCASSSRGTGGLHGYTFGSGTRLTVV.

CDR3 sequence: CASSSTTGDYGYTF. DNA of the CDR3: TGTGCCAGTAGTTCAACGACAGGGGACTATGGCTACACCTTC. This chain uses TRBV19 with TRBJ1-2; 8 bases map to TRBD1. The CDR3 consists of 14 residues. With V trimmed by 5 bases and J by 3 bases, 5 bases remained unmatched. Germline CDR1 is LNHDA and CDR2 is SQIVND (reference sequence). The whole variable domain, filled in from reference TRBV19 and TRBJ1-2, reads DGGITQSPKYLFRKEGQNVTLSCEQNLNHDAMYWYRQDPGQGLRLIYYSQIVNDFQKGDIAEGYSVSREKKESFPLTVTSAQKNPTAFYLCASSSTTGDYGYTFGSGTRLTVV.

V is TRBV9 and J is TRBJ1-3, with 7 bases matching TRBD1. Germline trimming cut 0 bases from V and 0 bases from J; bases unmatched to any gene: 3. The CDR3 loop spans 16 amino acids. Germline V gene data show CDR1 as SGDLS and CDR2 as YYNGEE. The CDR3 bases are TGTGCCAGCAGCGTAGAGGGGGCCTACTCTGGAAACACCATATATTTT. It yields the protein CASSVEGAYSGNTIYF.

The chain uses TRBV5-1 and TRBJ2-6, with 12 bases that match TRBD1. Germline CDR1 and CDR2: SGHRS and YFSETQ. This CDR3 contains 16 residues. V shed 7 bases, J shed 0 bases, and the junction held 2 bases outside the gene matches. CDR3 region: CASGDRGHSGANVLTF. DNA of the CDR3: TGCGCCAGCGGGGACAGGGGGCACTCTGGGGCCAACGTCCTGACTTTC.

This rearrangement joins TRBV4-3 to TRBJ2-7; D may be TRBD1 (6 bases). CDR1 LGHNA and CDR2 YSLEER come from the germline V gene. V lost 0 bases and J lost 2, with 11 bases in between. CDR3 length: 15 residues. This CDR3 is CASSQEGGQTYEQYF. CDR3 coding DNA: TGCGCCAGCAGCCAAGAAGGGGGTCAGACCTACGAGCAGTACTTC.